This T cell receptor (beta chain) was captured in a study of shared clonotypes between healthy human individuals. On the study more broadly: Donors were two women and three men aged 18 to 49.

Researchers partitioned CD4+ cells into CD45RA+ naive and CD45RA-negative memory subsets. Approximately 30,000 T cell genomes (roughly 0.2 ug DNA) went into each sorted-subset replicate. Profiled with immunoSEQ multiplex PCR; TCRdb holds only in-frame clones, not every one. The sample records approximately 980,000 clones, approximately 76% being singletons. This CDR3 contains 16 residues. The germline V gene has CDR1 SGHTA and CDR2 FQGTGA. Trimming cost V 0 bases and J 1 base, with 10 bases left between them. Sequenced input: memory CD4+ T cells sorted from blood. Subset reported: CD45RA-negative fraction. The receptor comes from a man aged 18 to 29 in good health. The rearrangement links TRBV7-3 to TRBJ1-3; a possible D gene is TRBD1 (5 bases). The CDR3 DNA reads as TGTGCCAGCAGCTTAACCCCCCCAGGGTCTGGAAACACCATATATTTT. This sequence encodes CASSLTPPGSGNTIYF.